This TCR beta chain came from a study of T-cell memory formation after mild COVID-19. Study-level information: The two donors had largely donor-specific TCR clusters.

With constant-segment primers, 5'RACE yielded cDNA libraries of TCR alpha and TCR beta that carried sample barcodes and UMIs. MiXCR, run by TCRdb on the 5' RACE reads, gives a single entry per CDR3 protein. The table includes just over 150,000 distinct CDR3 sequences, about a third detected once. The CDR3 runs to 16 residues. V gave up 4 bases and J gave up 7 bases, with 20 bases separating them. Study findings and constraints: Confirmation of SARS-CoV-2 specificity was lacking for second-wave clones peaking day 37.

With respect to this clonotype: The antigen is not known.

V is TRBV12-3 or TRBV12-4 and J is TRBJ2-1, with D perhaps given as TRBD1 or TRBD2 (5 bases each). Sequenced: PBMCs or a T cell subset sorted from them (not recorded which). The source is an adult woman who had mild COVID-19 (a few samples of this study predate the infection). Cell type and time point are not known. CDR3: CASSWGLGPSGNEQFF. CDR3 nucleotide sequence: TGTGCCAGCAGTTGGGGGTTAGGGCCGTCTGGTAATGAGCAGTTCTTC.